Following are 8 T cell receptor beta chains from one sample sequenced in a study of cytomegalovirus exposure and HLA in healthy donors. PCR involved 60 Vbeta and 13 Jbeta primers. TCRdb's copy holds only in-frame clones and misses some; the assay was immunoSEQ multiplex PCR. The table lists over 150,000 clones, about 80% of them singletons. The sequenced sample consisted of PBMCs. The receptors here all came from a man in his fifties in good health and CMV-seropositive.

The chain links TRBV18 to TRBJ1-1; 9 positions agree with TRBD1. The CDR3 has 15 amino acids. Unmatched junction bases numbered 2, after V lost 2 bases and J lost 1 base. CDR1 is KGHSH, CDR2 LQKENI, per germline. In nucleotides, the CDR3 is TGTGCCAGCTCACCAATGGGACAGGGGAACACTGAAGCTTTCTTT. Translating gives CASSPMGQGNTEAFF.

This clone showed up just a few times. The rearrangement uses TRBV6-1 and TRBJ1-2, with D unclear. The CDR3 covers 14 residues. Trimming took 2 bases from V and 8 from J, leaving 15 bases between them. Germline V gene lookup returns CDR1 MNHNS and CDR2 SASEGT. The CDR3 loop reads CASSERGETSGYTF. The CDR3 DNA follows: TGTGCCAGCAGTGAACGGGGTGAAACAAGCGGCTACACCTTC.

The J gene is TRBJ2-5, the V gene TRBV28; no clear D. The CDR3 spans 17 residues. Germline V gene sequence: CDR1 MDHEN, CDR2 SYDVKM. V was trimmed by 6 bases and J by 5 bases, leaving 25 bases between them. DNA of the CDR3: TGTGCCAGCAGACCTACCCACCCACCCGGTCTAGTTGAGACCCAGTACTTC. Amino acid sequence: CASRPTHPPGLVETQYF.

The chain is built from TRBV4-3 and TRBJ2-5; TRBD2 aligns across 7 bases. Germline V CDR1 and CDR2: LGHNA, YSLEER. With 1 base clipped from V and 7 bases from J, the junction kept 3 bases outside the gene matches. The CDR3 contains 13 residues. CDR3 DNA sequence: TGCGCCAGCAGCCAAGCTGGGGGGGGGACCCAGTACTTC. Its protein product is CASSQAGGGTQYF.

The J gene is TRBJ1-1, the V gene TRBV28, with D tentatively TRBD1 (6 bases). This CDR3 comprises 17 residues. The germline V and J ends were trimmed by 5 bases and 1 base, with 20 bases remaining between them. Germline-derived CDR1 and CDR2 are MDHEN and SYDVKM. The CDR3 spells CASSITGSSAGNTEAFF. The CDR3 DNA sequence: TGTGCCAGCAGTATTACAGGGTCATCTGCTGGGAACACTGAAGCTTTCTTT.

This clone was counted a single time. The V gene is TRBV7-2, the J gene TRBJ2-3; D is uncertain. Per the germline V gene, CDR1 is SGHTA and CDR2 is FQGNSA. Between the trimmed V and J ends, which lost 2 bases and 2 bases, there was a span of 11 bases. This CDR3 region has 15 residues. The CDR3: CASSLIPMVTDTQYF. The CDR3 bases are TGTGCCAGCAGCTTAATTCCTATGGTCACAGATACGCAGTATTTT.

The chain has TRBV7-6 and TRBJ2-5; 8 positions match TRBD2. This CDR3 contains 17 residues. Unmatched junction bases numbered 11, after V lost 0 bases and J lost 5 bases. Germline CDR1 and CDR2: SGHVS and FNYEAQ. The CDR3 is CASSLAAGAGGRETQYF. Written as DNA, the CDR3 is TGTGCCAGCAGCTTAGCGGCAGGGGCGGGGGGAAGGGAGACCCAGTACTTC.

The chain has TRBV4-3 and TRBJ2-2; D is undetermined. The CDR3 runs 15 residues. CDR1 is LGHNA, CDR2 YSLEER, per germline. Deletions cut 2 bases from V and 2 bases from J, with 9 bases between. CDR3 residues: CASSQLGSNTGELFF. CDR3 DNA sequence: TGCGCCAGCAGCCAACTGGGCAGTAACACCGGGGAGCTGTTTTTT.